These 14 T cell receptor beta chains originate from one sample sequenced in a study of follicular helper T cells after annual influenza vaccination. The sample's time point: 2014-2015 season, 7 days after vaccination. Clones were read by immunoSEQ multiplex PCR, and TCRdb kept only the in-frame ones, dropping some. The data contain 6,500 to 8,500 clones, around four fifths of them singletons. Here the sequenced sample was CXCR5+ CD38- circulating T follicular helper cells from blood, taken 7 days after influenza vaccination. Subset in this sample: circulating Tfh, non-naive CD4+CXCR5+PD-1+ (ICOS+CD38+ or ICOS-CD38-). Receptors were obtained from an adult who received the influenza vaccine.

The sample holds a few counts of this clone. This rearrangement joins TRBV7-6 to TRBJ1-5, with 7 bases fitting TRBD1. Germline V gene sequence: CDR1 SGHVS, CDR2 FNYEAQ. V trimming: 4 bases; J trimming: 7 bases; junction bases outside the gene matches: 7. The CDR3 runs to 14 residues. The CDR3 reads CASSSGTVGQPQHF. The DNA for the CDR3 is TGTGCCAGCAGCTCCGGGACAGTAGGACAGCCCCAGCATTTT.

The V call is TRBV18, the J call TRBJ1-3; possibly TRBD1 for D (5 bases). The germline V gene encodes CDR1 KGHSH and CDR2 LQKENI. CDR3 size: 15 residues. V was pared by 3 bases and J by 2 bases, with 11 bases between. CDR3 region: CASSPIMGAGNTIYF. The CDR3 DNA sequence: TGTGCCAGCTCACCTATCATGGGGGCTGGAAACACCATATATTTT. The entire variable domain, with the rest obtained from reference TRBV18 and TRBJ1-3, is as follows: NAGVMQNPRHLVRRRGQEARLRCSPMKGHSHVYWYRQLPEEGLKFMVYLQKENIIDESGMPKERFSAEFPKEGPSILRIQQVVRGDSAAYFCASSPIMGAGNTIYFGEGSWLTVV.

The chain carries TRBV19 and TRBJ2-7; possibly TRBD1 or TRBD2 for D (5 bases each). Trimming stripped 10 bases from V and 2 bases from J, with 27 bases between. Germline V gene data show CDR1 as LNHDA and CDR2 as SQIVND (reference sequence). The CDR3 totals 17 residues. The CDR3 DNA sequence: TGTGCCACCAAAAAGGGGCGAAAACAGGACTCTACCTACGAGCAGTACTTC. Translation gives CATKKGRKQDSTYEQYF.

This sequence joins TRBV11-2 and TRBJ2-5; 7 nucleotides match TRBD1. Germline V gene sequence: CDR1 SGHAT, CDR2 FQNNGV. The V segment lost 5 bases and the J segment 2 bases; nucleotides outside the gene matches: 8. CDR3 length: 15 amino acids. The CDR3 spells CASSSTGVAQETQYF. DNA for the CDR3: TGTGCCAGCAGCAGTACAGGGGTGGCTCAAGAGACCCAGTACTTC.

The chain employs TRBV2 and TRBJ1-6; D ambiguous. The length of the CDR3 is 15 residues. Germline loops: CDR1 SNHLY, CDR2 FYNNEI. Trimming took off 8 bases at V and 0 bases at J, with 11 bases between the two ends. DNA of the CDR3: TGTGCCAGCCAGATCCGGAGCTCCTATAATTCACCCCTCCACTTT. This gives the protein CASQIRSSYNSPLHF.

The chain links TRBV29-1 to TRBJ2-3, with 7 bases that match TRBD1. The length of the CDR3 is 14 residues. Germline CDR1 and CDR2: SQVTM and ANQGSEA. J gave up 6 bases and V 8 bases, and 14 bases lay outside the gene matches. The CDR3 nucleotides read TGCAGCCTCCGACAGGGAATAGGCTTCGATACGCAGTATTTT. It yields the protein CSLRQGIGFDTQYF.

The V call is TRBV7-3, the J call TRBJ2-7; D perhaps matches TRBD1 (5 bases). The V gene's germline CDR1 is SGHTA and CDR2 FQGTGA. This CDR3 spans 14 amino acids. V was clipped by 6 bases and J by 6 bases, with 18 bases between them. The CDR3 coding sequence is TGTGCCAGCAGGTCACCTGGTGGGGCGACCGAGCAGTACTTC. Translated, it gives CASRSPGGATEQYF.

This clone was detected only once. As DNA, the CDR3 is TGTGCCATCAGTGAGAAAGACAACTATGGCTACACCTTC. As protein: CAISEKDNYGYTF. This chain connects TRBV10-3 to TRBJ1-2; D remains unclear. CDR3 length: 13 amino acids. Trimming shortened V by 2 bases and J by 2 bases, and 6 bases separated the two germline ends. Germline CDR1 reads ENHRY; CDR2 reads SYGVKD.

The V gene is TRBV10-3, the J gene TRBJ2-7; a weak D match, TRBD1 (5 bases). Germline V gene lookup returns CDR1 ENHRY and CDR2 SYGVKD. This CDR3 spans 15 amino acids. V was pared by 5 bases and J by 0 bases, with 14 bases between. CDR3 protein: CAISTHGDSSYEQYF. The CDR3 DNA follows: TGTGCCATCAGTACCCACGGAGACAGCTCCTACGAGCAGTACTTC.

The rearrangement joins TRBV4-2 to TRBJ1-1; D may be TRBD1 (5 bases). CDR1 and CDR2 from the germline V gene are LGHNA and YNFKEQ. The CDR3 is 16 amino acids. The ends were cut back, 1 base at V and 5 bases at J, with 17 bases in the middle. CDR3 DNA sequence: TGTGCCAGCAGCCAAGTAGGGGTGGGCCGTGGTACTGAAGCTTTCTTT. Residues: CASSQVGVGRGTEAFF.

The CDR3 DNA sequence: TGTGCCAGCAGTTCAACACACTCCGGCGGGGGGCACGATGAGCAGTTCTTC. Amino acids: CASSSTHSGGGHDEQFF. The V and J genes are TRBV2 and TRBJ2-1, with 8 nucleotides matching TRBD2. After removal of 5 bases from V and 8 bases from J, the junction contained 17 bases not matched to a gene. CDR1 and CDR2 from the germline V gene are SNHLY and FYNNEI. The length of the CDR3 is 17 residues.

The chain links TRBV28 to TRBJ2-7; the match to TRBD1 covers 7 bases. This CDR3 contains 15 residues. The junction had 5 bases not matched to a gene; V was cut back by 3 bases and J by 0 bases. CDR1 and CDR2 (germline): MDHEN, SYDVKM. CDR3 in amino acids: CASSLAGQASYEQYF. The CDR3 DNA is TGTGCCAGCAGTTTGGCCGGACAGGCCTCCTACGAGCAGTACTTC.

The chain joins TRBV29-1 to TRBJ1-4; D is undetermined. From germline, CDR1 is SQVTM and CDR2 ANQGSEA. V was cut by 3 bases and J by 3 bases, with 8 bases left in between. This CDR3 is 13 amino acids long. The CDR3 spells CSVERLANEKLFF. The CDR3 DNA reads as TGCAGCGTTGAGCGGTTGGCTAATGAAAAACTGTTTTTT.

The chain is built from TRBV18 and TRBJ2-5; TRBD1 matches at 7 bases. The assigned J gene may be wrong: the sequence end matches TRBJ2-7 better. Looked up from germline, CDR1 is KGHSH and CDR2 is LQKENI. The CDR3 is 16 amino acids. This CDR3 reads CASSPPTGTGDYEQYF. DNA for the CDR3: TGTGCCAGCTCACCACCCACCGGAACAGGGGACTACGAGCAGTACTTC.